Below, 22 T cell receptor beta chains from the same sample are listed, as sequenced in a study of T cells in tumors after PD-1 blockade. TCRdb keeps only in-frame clones here, not all; method: immunoSEQ multiplex PCR. The sample holds 50,000 or so clones, about four fifths seen once. The material was PBMCs, obtained before anti-PD-1 treatment. The receptors stem from a human donor with basal cell carcinoma.

This sequence joins TRBV28 and TRBJ1-4; D unresolved. Germline-derived CDR1 and CDR2 are MDHEN and SYDVKM. The CDR3 has 16 residues. V was trimmed by 3 bases and J by 3 bases, leaving 14 bases between them. Here the CDR3 reads CASSLEYGLPNEKLFF. As DNA, the CDR3 is TGTGCCAGCAGTTTGGAATACGGGCTGCCTAATGAAAAACTGTTTTTT.

The V call is TRBV2, the J call TRBJ1-1; unclear D gene. V was pared by 6 bases and J by 1 base, with 12 bases between. This CDR3 contains 14 residues. Germline CDR1 and CDR2: SNHLY and FYNNEI. The CDR3 reads CASSSWWGNTEAFF. CDR3 nucleotide sequence: TGTGCCAGCAGCTCCTGGTGGGGGAACACTGAAGCTTTCTTT.

V is TRBV5-6 and J is TRBJ1-1; TRBD1 aligns across 7 bases. The CDR3 contains 14 residues. V dropped 5 bases and J dropped 8; count of bases not matched to a gene: 12. CDR1 and CDR2 from the germline V gene are SGHDT and YYEEEE. The CDR3 is CASSPLTGVREAFF. The CDR3 DNA follows: TGTGCCAGCAGTCCCTTAACAGGGGTCAGGGAAGCTTTCTTT.

The chain uses TRBV9 and TRBJ2-2; D is undetermined. This CDR3 spans 13 amino acids. V was pared by 3 bases and J by 7 bases, with 10 bases between. Germline CDR1 is SGDLS and CDR2 is YYNGEE. The CDR3 nucleotides are TGTGCCAGCAGCGGGTCCTTTGGCGGGGAGCTGTTTTTT. It yields the protein CASSGSFGGELFF.

V and J are TRBV18 and TRBJ1-1; 7 bases line up with TRBD1. This CDR3 comprises 14 residues. Germline CDR1 KGHSH, CDR2 LQKENI. Unmatched junction bases numbered 8, after V lost 5 bases and J lost 5 bases. The CDR3 sequence: CASSTTGAGTEAFF. The DNA for the CDR3 is TGTGCCAGCTCAACCACAGGGGCTGGTACTGAAGCTTTCTTT. The full variable domain, rest sourced from reference TRBV18 and TRBJ1-1, is NAGVMQNPRHLVRRRGQEARLRCSPMKGHSHVYWYRQLPEEGLKFMVYLQKENIIDESGMPKERFSAEFPKEGPSILRIQQVVRGDSAAYFCASSTTGAGTEAFFGQGTRLTVV.

The gene calls are TRBV6-1 and TRBJ2-3, with 8 positions matching TRBD1. The CDR3 is made up of 14 amino acids. Germline CDR1 reads MNHNS; CDR2 reads SASEGT. Trimming removed 3 bases from V and 3 bases from J; junction bases left unmatched: 2. The CDR3, as DNA: TGTGCCAGCAGTGACAGGGGGCTGACAGATACGCAGTATTTT. It specifies CASSDRGLTDTQYF.

The chain recombines TRBV24-1 with TRBJ2-5, with D tentatively TRBD1 or TRBD2 (6 bases each). V gave up 6 bases and J gave up 5 bases, with 15 bases separating them. This CDR3 contains 14 residues. CDR1 is KGHDR and CDR2 is SFDVKD in the germline V gene. In DNA form, the CDR3 reads TGTGCCACCAGTTCCGGGGGCTTGGGTGAGACCCAGTACTTC. This translates into CATSSGGLGETQYF.

The chain recombines TRBV9 with TRBJ2-1; D gene uncertain. V was clipped by 3 bases and J by 8 bases, with 18 bases between them. Germline V gene data show CDR1 as SGDLS and CDR2 as YYNGEE. This CDR3 has 15 residues. Written as DNA, the CDR3 is TGTGCCAGCAGCGCCACGGCCCAGCATGCCTATGAGCAGTTCTTC. Translating it yields CASSATAQHAYEQFF.

The chain is built from TRBV5-5 and TRBJ1-5; D remains ambiguous. This CDR3 has 14 amino acids. Germline CDR1 and CDR2: SGHKS and YYEKEE (reference sequence). V was pared by 1 base and J by 4 bases, with 9 bases between. The chain's CDR3 is CASSLSSENQPQHF. The DNA for the CDR3 is TGTGCCAGCAGCTTGTCGTCAGAGAATCAGCCCCAGCATTTT. The whole variable domain, remainder taken from reference TRBV5-5 and TRBJ1-5, is DAGVTQSPTHLIKTRGQQVTLRCSPISGHKSVSWYQQVLGQGPQFIFQYYEKEERGRGNFPDRFSARQFPNYSSELNVNALLLGDSALYLCASSLSSENQPQHFGDGTRLSIL.

This chain joins TRBV12-3 or TRBV12-4 and TRBJ1-1, with 9 bases aligning to TRBD1. The CDR3 has 13 residues. V lost 5 bases to trimming and J lost 6 bases; unmatched junction nucleotides: 4. The CDR3 loop reads CASSTRTGAEAFF. The CDR3 DNA reads TGTGCCAGCAGTACACGGACAGGGGCTGAAGCTTTCTTT.

The rearrangement joins TRBV5-1 to TRBJ1-1, with a weak D call TRBD1 (5 bases). V lost 4 bases to trimming and J lost 0 bases, with 10 bases between them. The length of the CDR3 is 14 residues. Germline V gene data show CDR1 as SGHRS and CDR2 as YFSETQ. The chain's CDR3 is CASSGGQLNTEAFF. The DNA of the CDR3 is TGCGCCAGCAGCGGCGGACAATTGAACACTGAAGCTTTCTTT.

The V and J genes are TRBV7-9 and TRBJ1-4, with TRBD1 identical over 8 bases. The CDR3 totals 15 residues. Losses at the gene ends were 5 bases for V and 7 bases for J; bases not matched to a gene: 9. Looked up from germline, CDR1 is SEHNR and CDR2 is FQNEAQ (reference sequence). CDR3 sequence: CASSPRTGRGEKLFF. Here the CDR3 DNA reads TGTGCCAGCAGCCCCCGGACAGGGAGGGGTGAAAAACTGTTTTTT.

V gene TRBV28 combines with J gene TRBJ2-7, with D possibly TRBD1 on 7 matching bases. The germline V gene has CDR1 MDHEN and CDR2 SYDVKM. Trimming took 4 bases from V and 3 from J, leaving 19 bases between them. This CDR3 comprises 16 residues. The CDR3 reads CASSSAGRQGDYEQYF. In nucleotides, the CDR3 is TGTGCCAGCAGTTCCGCGGGAAGACAGGGTGACTACGAGCAGTACTTC.

The chain joins TRBV7-9 to TRBJ1-5, with 7 nucleotides matching TRBD1. J gave up 0 bases and V 4 bases, and 3 bases lay outside the gene matches. The CDR3 runs to 15 residues. Germline CDR1 SEHNR, CDR2 FQNEAQ (reference sequence). The CDR3 nucleotides read TGTGCCAGCAGCTCCACAGGGGATAGCAATCAGCCCCAGCATTTT. It codes for CASSSTGDSNQPQHF.

The V gene is TRBV28, the J gene TRBJ1-2; no firm D call. The CDR3 has 14 amino acids. V was pared by 5 bases and J by 2 bases, with 12 bases between. The germline V gene has CDR1 MDHEN and CDR2 SYDVKM. The CDR3, as DNA: TGTGCCAGCAGTGGACCCCCGCCCAACTATGGCTACACCTTC. Translated: CASSGPPPNYGYTF.

The rearrangement uses TRBV30 and TRBJ1-4, with 8 bases identical to TRBD1. V was pared by 1 base and J by 8 bases, with 9 bases of the junction left unmatched. The germline V gene has CDR1 GTSNPN and CDR2 SVGIG (reference sequence). The CDR3 spans 15 residues. Written as DNA, the CDR3 is TGTGCCTGGAGTGACGAGTGGACAGGGAGGGAAAAACTGTTTTTT. Its translation: CAWSDEWTGREKLFF.

The chain links TRBV5-1 to TRBJ1-4, with D hard to call. The CDR3 has 15 residues. V gave up 3 bases and J gave up 2 bases, with 11 bases separating them. Germline lookup yields CDR1 SGHRS and CDR2 YFSETQ. This CDR3 reads CASSSDPSTNEKLFF. In nucleotides, the CDR3 is TGCGCCAGCAGCTCGGACCCTTCTACTAATGAAAAACTGTTTTTT.

This clone has just one count. The chain carries TRBV30 and TRBJ2-5; D gene unclear. This CDR3 has 14 amino acids. Trimming cost V 3 bases and J 1 base, with 12 bases left between them. Germline assignment: CDR1 GTSNPN and CDR2 SVGIG (reference sequence). DNA for the CDR3: TGTGCCTGGAGCAAAGGTTTGGGCCAAGAGACCCAGTACTTC. Translated, it gives CAWSKGLGQETQYF.

The J gene is TRBJ1-5, the V gene TRBV20-1, with 7 bases identical to TRBD1. The V segment lost 3 bases and the J segment 7 bases; nucleotides outside the gene matches: 3. The CDR3 length is 12 residues. Germline loops: CDR1 DFQATT, CDR2 SNEGSKA (reference sequence). The CDR3 here is CSASNRGQPQHF. The CDR3 DNA reads as TGCAGTGCTAGTAACAGGGGACAGCCCCAGCATTTT.

V gene TRBV5-1 combines with J gene TRBJ1-1, with no clear D. The germline V gene has CDR1 SGHRS and CDR2 YFSETQ. This CDR3 spans 14 amino acids. Deletions cut 5 bases from V and 5 bases from J, with 16 bases between. The CDR3 loop is CASSRDTLGTEAFF. The CDR3 region has the DNA TGCGCCAGCAGTCGCGACACCCTGGGGACTGAAGCTTTCTTT.

This clone showed up just once. The J gene is TRBJ1-2, the V gene TRBV5-5, with a weak D call TRBD1 (5 bases). Germline loops: CDR1 SGHKS, CDR2 YYEKEE (reference sequence). Between the trimmed V and J ends, which lost 0 bases and 7 bases, there was a span of 13 bases. There are 14 residues in the CDR3. The CDR3 coding sequence is TGTGCCAGCAGCTTGGCGACAGCCTCATGTGGCTACACCTTC. This gives the protein CASSLATASCGYTF.

The chain joins TRBV7-2 to TRBJ2-1; TRBD2 matches 10 bases. The germline V gene has CDR1 SGHTA and CDR2 FQGNSA. V shed 3 bases, J shed 4 bases, and the junction held 3 bases outside the gene matches. This CDR3 has 15 residues. The CDR3 DNA reads TGTGCCAGCAGCTTGGCTAGCGGGGGATACAATGAGCAGTTCTTC. Protein: CASSLASGGYNEQFF. Together with reference TRBV7-2 and TRBJ2-1, the CDR3 gives the full variable domain: GAGVSQSPSNKVTEKGKDVELRCDPISGHTALYWYRQSLGQGLEFLIYFQGNSAPDKSGLPSDRFSAERTGGSVSTLTIQRTQQEDSAVYLCASSLASGGYNEQFFGPGTRLTVL.